The 5 T cell receptor beta chains below come from one sample, sequenced in a study of beta chain features in type 1 diabetes. TCRB transcripts that were expressed got sequenced, as all of the isolated RNA had been reverse transcribed. Profiled with immunoSEQ multiplex PCR; TCRdb holds only in-frame clones, not every one. In the table there are roughly 450,000 clones, 11% of which are singletons. Sequencing was performed on naive CD4+ T cells from blood. The receptors shown here come from a woman younger than 30 in good health.

This clone has just a few counts. The chain is built from TRBV4-1 and TRBJ1-4; D uncertain. The V and J ends lost 7 bases and 11 bases respectively, with 23 bases between them. The germline gives CDR1 MGHRA, CDR2 YSYEKL. The CDR3 runs 15 residues. DNA for the CDR3: TGCGCCAGCAACCCCGGGCGATTGAGGGTTGATAAACTGTTTTTT. Translating gives CASNPGRLRVDKLFF.

This clone was counted ten times or more. The chain carries TRBV10-3 and TRBJ2-3; D is unclear. From germline, CDR1 is ENHRY and CDR2 SYGVKD. Trimming cost V 6 bases and J 1 base, with 11 bases left between them. This CDR3 has 14 amino acids. The CDR3 loop is CAISSSEGTDTQYF. The CDR3 DNA is TGTGCCATCAGCTCATCCGAGGGCACAGATACGCAGTATTTT.

The gene calls are TRBV2 and TRBJ2-1; no definite D call. Between the trimmed V and J ends, which lost 6 bases and 5 bases, there was a span of 8 bases. CDR1 SNHLY and CDR2 FYNNEI come from the germline V gene. The CDR3 sequence is 12 residues long. CDR3 DNA sequence: TGTGCCAGCAGATCGGAAAACAATGAGCAGTTCTTC. It yields the protein CASRSENNEQFF.

The genes are TRBV6-5 and TRBJ2-3; the D gene could be TRBD1 or TRBD2 (5 bases each). The CDR3 runs to 14 residues. Germline loops: CDR1 MNHEY, CDR2 SVGAGI. V lost 5 bases and J lost 1, with 10 bases in between. The CDR3 sequence: CASSPRGGTDTQYF. The CDR3 DNA reads TGTGCCAGCAGTCCTCGAGGGGGCACAGATACGCAGTATTTT.

This clone has more than one count but fewer than ten. CDR3 amino acids: CASSSFRQGGLNQPQHF. In nucleotides, the CDR3 is TGTGCCAGCAGTTCCTTCCGACAGGGAGGGCTCAATCAGCCCCAGCATTTT. The chain is built from TRBV28 and TRBJ1-5; 7 bases fit TRBD1. Germline assignment: CDR1 MDHEN and CDR2 SYDVKM. V shed 4 bases and J 3 bases; nucleotides not matched to a gene: 12. This CDR3 is built from 17 residues.